This TCR beta chain was identified during a study of T cell repertoires in cytomegalovirus infection. TCRdb independently ran MiXCR on the reads; one entry per CDR3 protein. This table holds about 130,000 distinct CDR3 sequences, 20% to 30% found once. CDR3 length: 15 residues. Germline trimming cut 5 bases from V and 4 bases from J; bases unmatched to any gene: 7. CDR1 and CDR2 (germline): SGHNT, YENEEA. In this sample, this clonotype turned up many times. Its specificity is unknown. This chain links TRBV11-3 with TRBJ1-1; 10 bases align to TRBD1. This sequence was found in a human donor in good health (CMV status not recorded). Some clones in this sample may be carry-over from other donors' samples. The sample taken for sequencing was PBMCs, sequenced either directly or after in vitro stimulation (not recorded which). CDR3 nucleotide sequence: TGTGCCAGCAGCAAAAGGGACAGGGGTGGCACTGAAGCTTTCTTT. Amino acids: CASSKRDRGGTEAFF.